Detailed here is one T cell receptor beta chain. Its target is not known. Germline CDR1 and CDR2: MGHDK and SYGVNS. This CDR3 is 14 amino acids long. Trimming removed 1 base from V and 4 bases from J, with 7 bases in between. Sequencing was performed with immunoSEQ multiplex PCR; in TCRdb, only in-frame clones are kept and a portion is missing. The sample includes roughly 330,000 clones, approximately 86% seen only once; the top ten take more than 0.9%. The sample comes from a study of cytomegalovirus exposure and HLA in healthy donors. Study findings and constraints: Reportedly, diagnosis of cytomegalovirus status by the classifier showed high specificity and sensitivity. According to a subsequent analysis, TCR clusters from the first cohort were inclined to appear together in the 120 validation repertoires. Associated with cytomegalovirus, according to the listing, were 170 or so TCR beta chains. While the bulk of TCR sequences proved rare, some public TCRs turned up in many donors.

Sequencing was done on a sample of PBMCs. V and J are TRBV25-1 and TRBJ2-2; maybe TRBD1 (6 bases). This sequence was found in a woman under 40 in good health and CMV-seropositive. The CDR3: CASSEWTVTGELFF. The CDR3 nucleotides are TGTGCCAGCAGTGAATGGACAGTCACCGGGGAGCTGTTTTTT.